The text below deals with one TCR beta chain. Its antigen is not known. This specimen comes from a study of human versus mouse CDR3 diversity and MHC coevolution. Overall study results and limits: The lowest clonal inequality scores came from most of the three human donors. Compared with mice, human CDR3s carried more deletions and insertions on average. Roughly six MHC II alleles selected the human T cells.

The assay was immunoSEQ multiplex PCR, and TCRdb's table has in-frame clones only and misses some. The table has tens of thousands of clones, 93% seen once. Naive CD4 T cells, CD45RO-negative and CD62L-positive, were flow-sorted from PBMCs. With 6 bases clipped from V and 1 base from J, the junction kept 2 bases outside the gene matches. Germline V lookup: CDR1 SGHDN, CDR2 FVKESK. The CDR3 is made up of 14 amino acids. Sequencing input: naive CD4+ T cells from blood. Subset noted: CD45RO-negative CD62L-positive naive CD4 T cells. The receptor's source is a person aged 30 to 69 in good health. The gene calls are TRBV14 and TRBJ2-2; TRBD2 agrees at 7 bases. In DNA form, the CDR3 reads TGTGCCAGCAGGCCTAGCGGGAACACCGGGGAGCTGTTTTTT. It is translated as CASRPSGNTGELFF.